These T cell receptor beta chains were read from a single sample in a study of blood T cell repertoires in COVID-19. The method was immunoSEQ multiplex PCR; TCRdb's version includes in-frame clones alone and lacks a portion of them. The sample has 200,000 or so clones; approximately 80% are singletons. Sequenced: peripheral blood. The origin of the receptors is a human donor with acute or convalescent COVID-19. The donor label of this sample is uncertain. Each CDR3 is given without its conserved first and last residue. Fields, in order: D gene, J gene, V gene, CDR3 protein. A D gene is named only where the DNA matches it firmly.

D gene: TRBD1
J gene: TRBJ2-7
V gene: TRBV27
CDR3 protein: ASGGQGRDEQY

D gene: TRBD1
J gene: TRBJ1-2
V gene: TRBV7-9
CDR3 protein: ASSPTGDGYT

D gene: TRBD2
J gene: TRBJ2-3
V gene: TRBV29-1
CDR3 protein: SVLGLAGEGDTQY

D gene: TRBD1
J gene: TRBJ1-2
V gene: TRBV10-3
CDR3 protein: AISRDRGANYGYT

D gene: TRBD1
J gene: TRBJ2-2
V gene: TRBV25-1
CDR3 protein: ASSERQGTVGELF

D gene: -
J gene: TRBJ1-2
V gene: TRBV7-8
CDR3 protein: ASSLDGDYGYT

D gene: -
J gene: TRBJ2-3
V gene: TRBV5-3
CDR3 protein: ARSLAGTEPVDTQY

D gene: -
J gene: TRBJ1-5
V gene: TRBV2
CDR3 protein: ASSRDTPGSLSNQPQH

D gene: -
J gene: TRBJ2-5
V gene: TRBV5-1
CDR3 protein: ASRATGGETQY

D gene: -
J gene: TRBJ2-1
V gene: TRBV6-2/TRBV6-3
CDR3 protein: ASSQGIEQF

D gene: TRBD2
J gene: TRBJ2-7
V gene: TRBV30
CDR3 protein: AWSVQSGRGGEQY

D gene: TRBD2
J gene: TRBJ2-1
V gene: TRBV24-1
CDR3 protein: ATSPSGAYNEQF

D gene: -
J gene: TRBJ1-6
V gene: TRBV7-6
CDR3 protein: ASSLGSGFGVTSPLH

D gene: -
J gene: TRBJ2-5
V gene: TRBV18
CDR3 protein: ASSPGKGETQY

D gene: -
J gene: TRBJ2-7
V gene: TRBV6-5
CDR3 protein: ASSYSVGTYEQY

D gene: -
J gene: TRBJ2-7
V gene: TRBV28
CDR3 protein: ATTGRQGSGYEQY

D gene: -
J gene: TRBJ1-3
V gene: TRBV9
CDR3 protein: ASSVARDIGGNTIY

D gene: -
J gene: TRBJ2-1
V gene: TRBV6-6
CDR3 protein: ASGQGLGVEQF

D gene: TRBD1
J gene: TRBJ2-7
V gene: TRBV5-4
CDR3 protein: ASAWDRGYEQY

D gene: -
J gene: TRBJ2-7
V gene: TRBV5-4
CDR3 protein: ASSSDSPIYEQY

D gene: TRBD1
J gene: TRBJ1-3
V gene: TRBV28
CDR3 protein: ASSTPSTGGAGNTIY

D gene: TRBD2
J gene: TRBJ2-7
V gene: TRBV11-3
CDR3 protein: ASSPGGAGYEQY

D gene: TRBD1
J gene: TRBJ2-3
V gene: TRBV29-1
CDR3 protein: SVDRDSTDTQY

D gene: -
J gene: TRBJ1-2
V gene: TRBV10-3
CDR3 protein: ASGLGYGYT

D gene: -
J gene: TRBJ2-5
V gene: TRBV10-3
CDR3 protein: AISADSSNQETQY